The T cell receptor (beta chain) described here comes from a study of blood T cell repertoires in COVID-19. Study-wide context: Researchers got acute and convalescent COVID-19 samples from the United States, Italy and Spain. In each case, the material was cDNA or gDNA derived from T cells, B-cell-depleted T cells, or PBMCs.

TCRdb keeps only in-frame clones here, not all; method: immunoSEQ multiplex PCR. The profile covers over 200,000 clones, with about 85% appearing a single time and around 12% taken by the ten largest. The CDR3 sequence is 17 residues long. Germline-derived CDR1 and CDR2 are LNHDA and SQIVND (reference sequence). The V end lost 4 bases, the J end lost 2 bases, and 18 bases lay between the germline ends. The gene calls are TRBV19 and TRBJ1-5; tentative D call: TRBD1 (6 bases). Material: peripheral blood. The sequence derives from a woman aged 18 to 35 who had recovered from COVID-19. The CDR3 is CASSTHGQFGGNQPQHF. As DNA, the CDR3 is TGTGCCAGTAGTACCCACGGACAGTTCGGTGGCAATCAGCCCCAGCATTTT.